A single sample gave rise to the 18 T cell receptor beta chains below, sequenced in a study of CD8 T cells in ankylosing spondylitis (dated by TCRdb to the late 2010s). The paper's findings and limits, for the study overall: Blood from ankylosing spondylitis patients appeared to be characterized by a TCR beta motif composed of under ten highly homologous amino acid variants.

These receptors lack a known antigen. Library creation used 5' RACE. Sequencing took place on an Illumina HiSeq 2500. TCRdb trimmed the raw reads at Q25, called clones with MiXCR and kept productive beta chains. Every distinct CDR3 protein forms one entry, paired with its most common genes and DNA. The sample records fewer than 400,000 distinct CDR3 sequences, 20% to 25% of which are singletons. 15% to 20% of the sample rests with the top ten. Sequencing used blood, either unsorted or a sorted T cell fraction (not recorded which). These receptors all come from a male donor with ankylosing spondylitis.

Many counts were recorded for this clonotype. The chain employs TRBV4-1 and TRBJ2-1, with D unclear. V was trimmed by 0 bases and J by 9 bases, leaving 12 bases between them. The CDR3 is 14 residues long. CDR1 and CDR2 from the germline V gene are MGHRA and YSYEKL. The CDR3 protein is CASSQDTRWGEQFF. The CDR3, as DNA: TGCGCCAGCAGCCAAGATACGAGGTGGGGTGAGCAGTTCTTC.

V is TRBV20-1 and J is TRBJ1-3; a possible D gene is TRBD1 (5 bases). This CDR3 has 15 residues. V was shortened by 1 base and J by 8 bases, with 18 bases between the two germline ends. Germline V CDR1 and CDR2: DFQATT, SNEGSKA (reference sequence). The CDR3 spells CSARVFPGPRHTIYF. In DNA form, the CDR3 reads TGCAGTGCTAGAGTGTTCCCGGGACCTCGGCACACCATATATTTT.

In nucleotides, the CDR3 is TGCAGTGCCTCGGGACTAGCGGGACTTAACAATGAGCAGTTCTTC. This gives the protein CSASGLAGLNNEQFF. This chain uses TRBV20-1 with TRBJ2-1; TRBD2 aligns across 13 bases. This CDR3 region has 15 residues. Unmatched junction bases numbered 7, after V lost 6 bases and J lost 5 bases. Looked up from germline, CDR1 is DFQATT and CDR2 is SNEGSKA (reference sequence).

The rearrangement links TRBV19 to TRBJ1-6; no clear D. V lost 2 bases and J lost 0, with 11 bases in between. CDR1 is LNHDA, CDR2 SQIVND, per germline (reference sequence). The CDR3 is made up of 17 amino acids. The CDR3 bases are TGTGCCAGTAGTATACTCAGCGCGCCCTCCTATAATTCACCCCTCCACTTT. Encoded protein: CASSILSAPSYNSPLHF.

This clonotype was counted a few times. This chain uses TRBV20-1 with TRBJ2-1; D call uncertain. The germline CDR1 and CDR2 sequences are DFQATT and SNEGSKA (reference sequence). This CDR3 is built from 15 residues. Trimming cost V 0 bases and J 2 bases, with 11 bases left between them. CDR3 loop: CSARDSLSPYNEQFF. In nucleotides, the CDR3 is TGCAGTGCTAGAGATTCCCTCTCCCCCTACAATGAGCAGTTCTTC.

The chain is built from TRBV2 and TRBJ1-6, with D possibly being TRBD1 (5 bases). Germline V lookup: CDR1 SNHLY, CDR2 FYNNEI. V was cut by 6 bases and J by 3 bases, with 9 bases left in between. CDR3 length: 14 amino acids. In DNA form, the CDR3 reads TGTGCCAGCAGGGGGGACGGCTATAATTCACCCCTCCACTTT. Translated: CASRGDGYNSPLHF.

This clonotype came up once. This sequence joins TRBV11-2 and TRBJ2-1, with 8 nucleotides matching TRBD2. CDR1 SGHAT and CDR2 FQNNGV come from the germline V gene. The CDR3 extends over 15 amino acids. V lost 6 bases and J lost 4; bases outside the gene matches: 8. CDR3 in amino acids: CASSFSGTRYNEQFF. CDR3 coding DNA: TGTGCCAGCAGTTTTAGCGGGACCCGGTACAATGAGCAGTTCTTC.

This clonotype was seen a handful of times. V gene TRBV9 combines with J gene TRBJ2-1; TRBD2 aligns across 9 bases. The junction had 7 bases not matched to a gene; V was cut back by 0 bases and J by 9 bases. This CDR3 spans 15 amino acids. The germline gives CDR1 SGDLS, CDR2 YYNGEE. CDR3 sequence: CASSVAPGTSIEQFF. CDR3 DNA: TGTGCCAGCAGCGTAGCCCCCGGGACTAGCATTGAGCAGTTCTTC.

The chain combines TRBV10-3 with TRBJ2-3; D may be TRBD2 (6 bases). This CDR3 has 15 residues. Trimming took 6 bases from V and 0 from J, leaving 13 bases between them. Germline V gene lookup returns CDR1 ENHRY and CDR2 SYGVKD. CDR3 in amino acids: CAIRTTSSSTDTQYF. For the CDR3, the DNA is TGTGCCATCAGGACGACTAGTTCTAGCACAGATACGCAGTATTTT.

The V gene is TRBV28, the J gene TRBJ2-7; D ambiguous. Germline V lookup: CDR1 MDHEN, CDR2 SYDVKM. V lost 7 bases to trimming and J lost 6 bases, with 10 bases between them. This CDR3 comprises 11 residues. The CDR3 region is CASNRESEQYF. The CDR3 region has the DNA TGTGCCAGCAACCGAGAGAGCGAGCAGTACTTC.

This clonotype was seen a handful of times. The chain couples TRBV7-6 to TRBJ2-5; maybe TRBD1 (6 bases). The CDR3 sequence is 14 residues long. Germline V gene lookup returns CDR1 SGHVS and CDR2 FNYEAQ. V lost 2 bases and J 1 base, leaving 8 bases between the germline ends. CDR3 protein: CASSLWGLQETQYF. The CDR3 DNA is TGTGCCAGCAGCTTATGGGGGCTCCAAGAGACCCAGTACTTC.

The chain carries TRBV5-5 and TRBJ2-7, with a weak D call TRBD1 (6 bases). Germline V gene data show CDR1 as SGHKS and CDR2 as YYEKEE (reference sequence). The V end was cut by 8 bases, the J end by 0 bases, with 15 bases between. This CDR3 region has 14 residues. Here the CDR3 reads CARGHGQHSYEQYF. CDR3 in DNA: TGTGCCAGGGGCCATGGACAGCACTCCTACGAGCAGTACTTC.

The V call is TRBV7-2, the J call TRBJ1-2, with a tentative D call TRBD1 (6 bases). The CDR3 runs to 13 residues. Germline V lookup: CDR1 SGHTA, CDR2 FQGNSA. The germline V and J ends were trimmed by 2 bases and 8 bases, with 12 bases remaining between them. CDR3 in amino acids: CASSLPGAGGYTF. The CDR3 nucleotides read TGTGCCAGCAGCTTACCGGGGGCGGGAGGCTACACCTTC.

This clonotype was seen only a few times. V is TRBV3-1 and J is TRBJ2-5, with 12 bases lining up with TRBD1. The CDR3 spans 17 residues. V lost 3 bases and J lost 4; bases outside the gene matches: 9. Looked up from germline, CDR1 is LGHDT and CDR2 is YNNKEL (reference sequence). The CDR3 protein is CASSHPGQGAPGETQYF. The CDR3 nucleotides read TGTGCCAGCAGCCACCCGGGACAGGGGGCCCCCGGAGAGACCCAGTACTTC.

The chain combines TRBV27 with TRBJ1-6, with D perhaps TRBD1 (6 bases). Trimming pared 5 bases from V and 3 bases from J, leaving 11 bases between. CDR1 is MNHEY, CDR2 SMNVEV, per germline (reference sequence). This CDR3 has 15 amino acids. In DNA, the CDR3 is TGTGCCAGCAGTCCACAGGGCATCTATAATTCACCCCTCCACTTT. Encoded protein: CASSPQGIYNSPLHF.

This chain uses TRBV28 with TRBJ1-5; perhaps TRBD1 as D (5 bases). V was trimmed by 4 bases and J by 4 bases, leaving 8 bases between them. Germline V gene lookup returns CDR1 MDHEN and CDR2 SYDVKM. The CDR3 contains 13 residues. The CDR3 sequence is CASSSSGNQPQHF. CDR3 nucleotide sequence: TGTGCCAGCAGTTCGTCAGGGAATCAGCCCCAGCATTTT.

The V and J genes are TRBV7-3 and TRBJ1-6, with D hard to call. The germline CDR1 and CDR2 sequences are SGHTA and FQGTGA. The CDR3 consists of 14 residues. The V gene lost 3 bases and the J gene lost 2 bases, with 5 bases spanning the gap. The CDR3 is CASSFEPYNSPLHF. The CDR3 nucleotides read TGTGCCAGCAGCTTCGAGCCCTATAATTCACCCCTCCACTTT.

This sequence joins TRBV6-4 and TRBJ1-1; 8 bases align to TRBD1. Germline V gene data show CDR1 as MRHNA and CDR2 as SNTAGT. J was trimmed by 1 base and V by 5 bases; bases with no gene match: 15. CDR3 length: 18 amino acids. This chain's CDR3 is CASSPDYWTGKENTEAFF. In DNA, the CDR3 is TGTGCCAGCAGTCCCGACTATTGGACAGGGAAAGAGAACACTGAAGCTTTCTTT.